A single sample is the source of the 20 T cell receptor beta chains below, sequenced in a study of shared clonotypes between healthy human individuals. Profiled with immunoSEQ multiplex PCR; TCRdb holds only in-frame clones, not every one. The data contain 400,000 to 600,000 clones, about 80% of them seen just once; the ten biggest clones take up approximately 12%. The specimen was PBMCs. The receptors derive from a woman in her 40s in good health. Some clones in this sample may be carry-over from other donors' samples.

The chain is built from TRBV7-3 and TRBJ2-6; 8 nucleotides match TRBD2. The ends lost 2 bases at V and 3 bases at J; junction bases unmatched: 18. Germline loops: CDR1 SGHTA, CDR2 FQGTGA. The CDR3 spans 21 residues. The CDR3 spells CASSLFGRGSGILFGANVLTF. The CDR3 coding sequence is TGTGCCAGCAGCTTATTCGGACGTGGTAGCGGGATATTATTTGGGGCCAACGTCCTGACTTTC.

The table lists this clone with a count of one. The V and J genes are TRBV9 and TRBJ2-5; 8 bases match TRBD1. V shed 3 bases and J 5 bases; nucleotides not matched to a gene: 6. The CDR3 runs to 14 residues. Per the germline V gene, CDR1 is SGDLS and CDR2 is YYNGEE. CDR3 in DNA: TGTGCCAGCAGCGCAGCGACAGGGGAGGAGACCCAGTACTTC. It translates to CASSAATGEETQYF.

The chain is built from TRBV27 and TRBJ2-3; no clear D gene. The CDR3 is 13 residues long. Germline V gene sequence: CDR1 MNHEY, CDR2 SMNVEV (reference sequence). Trimming pared 3 bases from V and 4 bases from J, leaving 8 bases between. CDR3 sequence reads: CASSLLAADTQYF. The CDR3 region has the DNA TGTGCCAGCAGTTTGCTCGCGGCAGATACGCAGTATTTT.

This clone was seen a handful of times. The chain employs TRBV6-6 and TRBJ1-5, with D unclear. Per the germline V gene, CDR1 is MNHNY and CDR2 is SVGAGI (reference sequence). This CDR3 has 14 amino acids. V was trimmed by 0 bases and J by 3 bases, leaving 6 bases between them. CDR3 in DNA: TGTGCCAGCAGTTACTCATCAAACAATCAGCCCCAGCATTTT. This sequence encodes CASSYSSNNQPQHF.

The rearrangement joins TRBV2 to TRBJ2-7; 16 positions match TRBD2. The CDR3 runs 16 residues. Germline assignment: CDR1 SNHLY and CDR2 FYNNEI. V lost 6 bases to trimming and J lost 9 bases; unmatched junction nucleotides: 11. Here the CDR3 reads CASRGTSGRVLRGQYF. The CDR3 DNA reads TGTGCCAGCAGGGGGACTAGCGGGAGGGTCCTACGAGGGCAGTACTTC.

This clone was recorded only once. The chain is built from TRBV5-8 and TRBJ2-1; 8 bases are shared with TRBD2. The CDR3 length is 17 residues. After removal of 0 bases from V and 5 bases from J, the junction contained 10 bases not matched to a gene. Germline CDR1 and CDR2: SGHTS and YDEGEE. CDR3 sequence reads: CASSLVVASGWDNEQFF. DNA for the CDR3: TGTGCCAGCAGCTTGGTTGTGGCTAGCGGGTGGGACAATGAGCAGTTCTTC.

This rearrangement joins TRBV29-1 to TRBJ2-6; unclear D gene. Germline CDR1 reads SQVTM; CDR2 reads ANQGSEA. The V gene lost 4 bases and the J gene lost 0 bases, with 4 bases spanning the gap. The CDR3 runs to 13 residues. Here the CDR3 DNA reads TGCAGCGTTGGCCCCTCTGGGGCCAACGTCCTGACTTTC. Residues: CSVGPSGANVLTF.

The chain joins TRBV5-1 to TRBJ2-1, with 8 bases identical to TRBD2. Germline V gives CDR1 SGHRS, CDR2 YFSETQ. V lost 5 bases, J lost 3 bases, and 10 bases stayed unmatched. This CDR3 is built from 16 residues. The CDR3 bases are TGCGCCAGCAGAGGGGGTAGCGGGGTTTTCTACAATGAGCAGTTCTTC. Residues: CASRGGSGVFYNEQFF.

About this clone itself: A far more abundant clone sits one base away, making this likely a read error. No conserved phenylalanine or tryptophan ends this CDR3, so it is likely a read error. This chain uses TRBV7-9 with TRBJ2-7, with D hard to call. The J call may be mistaken, given a closer DNA end match to TRBJ2-1. The CDR3 totals 15 residues. Germline CDR1 and CDR2: SEHNR and FQNEAQ (reference sequence). CDR3: CASSLVPEAYNEQFL. The CDR3 DNA is TGTGCCAGCAGCTTAGTTCCAGAGGCCTACAATGAGCAGTTCCTC.

V gene TRBV5-1 combines with J gene TRBJ1-1; D ambiguous. CDR3 size: 14 residues. Germline CDR1 is SGHRS and CDR2 is YFSETQ. Trimming removed 5 bases at V and 1 base at J, with 12 bases between. The CDR3: CASSLFGGNTEAFF. CDR3 DNA: TGCGCCAGCAGTCTCTTCGGAGGGAACACTGAAGCTTTCTTT.

This clone has a handful of counts. V gene TRBV7-2 combines with J gene TRBJ2-1; 14 bases map to TRBD2. Germline V gene lookup returns CDR1 SGHTA and CDR2 FQGNSA. This CDR3 is built from 18 residues. The junction had 8 bases not matched to a gene; V was cut back by 5 bases and J by 2 bases. Here the CDR3 reads CASSPGLAGVNPYNEQFF. CDR3 nucleotide sequence: TGTGCCAGCAGCCCGGGACTAGCGGGAGTAAACCCCTACAATGAGCAGTTCTTC. Together with reference TRBV7-2 and TRBJ2-1, the CDR3 gives the full variable domain: GAGVSQSPSNKVTEKGKDVELRCDPISGHTALYWYRQSLGQGLEFLIYFQGNSAPDKSGLPSDRFSAERTGGSVSTLTIQRTQQEDSAVYLCASSPGLAGVNPYNEQFFGPGTRLTVL.

This sequence joins TRBV5-1 and TRBJ2-7; tentative D call: TRBD2 (5 bases). V was pared by 4 bases and J by 6 bases, with 20 bases between. From germline, CDR1 is SGHRS and CDR2 YFSETQ. The CDR3 totals 15 residues. CDR3 DNA: TGCGCCAGCAGCCCTGAGGGTAGGAGCCTAGGCGAGCAGTACTTC. This codes for CASSPEGRSLGEQYF.

This clone appeared a few times. This rearrangement joins TRBV13 to TRBJ2-7, with TRBD1 as a possible D gene (6 bases). The germline V gene has CDR1 PRHDT and CDR2 FYEKMQ (reference sequence). Trimming took off 3 bases at V and 0 bases at J, with 12 bases between the two ends. CDR3 length: 15 amino acids. CDR3 sequence reads: CASSLGASGSYEQYF. For the CDR3, the DNA is TGTGCCAGCAGCTTGGGGGCCTCCGGCTCCTACGAGCAGTACTTC.

This chain uses TRBV30 with TRBJ2-1, with 9 nucleotides matching TRBD2. Germline CDR1 and CDR2: GTSNPN and SVGIG (reference sequence). The CDR3 extends over 14 amino acids. V dropped 4 bases and J dropped 4; count of bases not matched to a gene: 5. As DNA, the CDR3 is TGTGCCTGGATCCCGGGACTAGCATACAATGAGCAGTTCTTC. It codes for CAWIPGLAYNEQFF.

The J gene is TRBJ1-1, the V gene TRBV9; possibly TRBD1 for D (5 bases). This CDR3 comprises 15 residues. V dropped 0 bases and J dropped 3 bases, with 12 bases sitting between them. Germline CDR1 is SGDLS and CDR2 is YYNGEE. CDR3 sequence: CASSVGGLGDTEAFF. The CDR3 nucleotides are TGTGCCAGCAGCGTAGGGGGCCTTGGGGACACTGAAGCTTTCTTT. Full variable domain (rest looked up from reference TRBV9 and TRBJ1-1): DSGVTQTPKHLITATGQRVTLRCSPRSGDLSVYWYQQSLDQGLQFLIQYYNGEERAKGNILERFSAQQFPDLHSELNLSSLELGDSALYFCASSVGGLGDTEAFFGQGTRLTVV.

Remarks on this clone: Distinct nucleotide sequences in the sample also encode this CDR3. The gene calls are TRBV7-6 and TRBJ2-1; weak D call: TRBD1 (5 bases). The CDR3 consists of 15 residues. The ends were cut back, 3 bases at V and 0 bases at J, with 9 bases in the middle. In germline, CDR1 is SGHVS, CDR2 FNYEAQ. CDR3 coding DNA: TGTGCCAGCAGCTTGGGGCAGGGCTCCTACAATGAGCAGTTCTTC. Residues: CASSLGQGSYNEQFF.

The chain recombines TRBV18 with TRBJ2-1; 11 bases are a match to TRBD2. In germline, CDR1 is KGHSH, CDR2 LQKENI. This CDR3 contains 16 residues. The J segment lost 5 bases and the V segment lost 6 bases, leaving 9 bases of the junction unmatched. CDR3 sequence: CASSQPGLAENNEQFF. The DNA for the CDR3 is TGTGCCAGCTCCCAACCGGGACTAGCGGAAAACAATGAGCAGTTCTTC.

V usage is TRBV11-2 and J usage is TRBJ2-5; the D gene is possibly TRBD1 (5 bases). The germline V gene has CDR1 SGHAT and CDR2 FQNNGV. V was clipped by 5 bases and J by 4 bases, with 23 bases between them. The CDR3 loop spans 17 amino acids. This CDR3 is CASSPIRGSSRGETQYF. The CDR3 DNA reads as TGTGCCAGCAGCCCAATTAGGGGATCGTCAAGGGGAGAGACCCAGTACTTC.

V gene TRBV18 combines with J gene TRBJ1-1; 7 bases line up with TRBD1. The CDR3 has 14 residues. Trimming cost V 4 bases and J 2 bases; bases outside gene matches: 4. Germline assignment: CDR1 KGHSH and CDR2 LQKENI. CDR3 loop: CASSLQGLNTEAFF. The CDR3 nucleotides read TGTGCCAGCTCACTACAGGGGTTAAACACTGAAGCTTTCTTT. The full variable domain, its missing parts supplied by reference TRBV18 and TRBJ1-1, is NAGVMQNPRHLVRRRGQEARLRCSPMKGHSHVYWYRQLPEEGLKFMVYLQKENIIDESGMPKERFSAEFPKEGPSILRIQQVVRGDSAAYFCASSLQGLNTEAFFGQGTRLTVV.

The V and J genes are TRBV19 and TRBJ1-5, with TRBD1 as a possible D gene (5 bases). V dropped 6 bases and J dropped 9 bases, with 18 bases sitting between them. CDR3 size: 14 residues. Germline V lookup: CDR1 LNHDA, CDR2 SQIVND (reference sequence). CDR3 in amino acids: CASRVVAGERPQHF. The CDR3 DNA is TGTGCCAGTAGAGTGGTGGCGGGGGAGCGGCCCCAGCATTTT. Using reference TRBV19 and TRBJ1-5 for the parts outside the CDR3, the full variable domain is DGGITQSPKYLFRKEGQNVTLSCEQNLNHDAMYWYRQDPGQGLRLIYYSQIVNDFQKGDIAEGYSVSREKKESFPLTVTSAQKNPTAFYLCASRVVAGERPQHFGDGTRLSIL.